The 9 T cell receptor beta chains reported below all come from one sample, sequenced in a study of blood T cells in healthy people across ages. The use of a sample-barcoded 5' primer and a J-beta primer mix characterized a second PCR of roughly 7 to 11 cycles. A single record per CDR3 protein comes from TCRdb applying MiXCR to the 5' RACE reads. This sample has some 800,000 distinct CDR3 sequences; 40% to 50% occur once, and the top ten carry approximately 19%. The sample comprised blood. Receptors originate from a man aged 60 to 75 in good health.

This clonotype was observed a few times. V gene TRBV20-1 combines with J gene TRBJ2-5; TRBD1 aligns across 12 bases. Germline V gene sequence: CDR1 DFQATT, CDR2 SNEGSKA (reference sequence). V shed 7 bases, J shed 2 bases, and the junction held 8 bases outside the gene matches. This CDR3 contains 15 residues. Here the CDR3 reads CSEGTGGANQETQYF. The CDR3 DNA follows: TGCAGTGAGGGGACAGGGGGCGCGAATCAAGAGACCCAGTACTTC.

The chain links TRBV7-2 to TRBJ1-4; 9 bases are a match to TRBD1. The V gene's germline CDR1 is SGHTA and CDR2 FQGNSA. The CDR3 extends over 15 amino acids. The junction had 5 bases not matched to a gene; V was cut back by 5 bases and J by 4 bases. The CDR3 region is CASSPDRGFNEKLFF. The DNA of the CDR3 is TGTGCCAGCAGCCCGGACAGGGGATTTAATGAAAAACTGTTTTTT.

The gene calls are TRBV7-2 and TRBJ1-1; tentatively, D is TRBD1 (6 bases). This CDR3 spans 15 amino acids. Germline CDR1 and CDR2: SGHTA and FQGNSA. The V end lost 1 base, the J end lost 0 bases, and 9 bases lay between the germline ends. CDR3 loop: CASSLGRQVNTEAFF. The CDR3 bases are TGTGCCAGCAGCTTAGGCCGACAGGTGAACACTGAAGCTTTCTTT. The whole variable domain, remainder taken from reference TRBV7-2 and TRBJ1-1, is GAGVSQSPSNKVTEKGKDVELRCDPISGHTALYWYRQSLGQGLEFLIYFQGNSAPDKSGLPSDRFSAERTGGSVSTLTIQRTQQEDSAVYLCASSLGRQVNTEAFFGQGTRLTVV.

At least ten counts were recorded for this clonotype. V gene TRBV6-5 combines with J gene TRBJ1-2; D is uncertain. There are 13 residues in the CDR3. Germline CDR1 MNHEY, CDR2 SVGAGI. The V end was cut by 0 bases, the J end by 4 bases, with 6 bases between. CDR3 in amino acids: CASSYSAVYGYTF. The CDR3 DNA reads as TGTGCCAGCAGTTACTCAGCAGTCTATGGCTACACCTTC.

This clonotype was detected many times. J is TRBJ2-7 and V is TRBV6-1; perhaps TRBD2 as D (6 bases). Germline loops: CDR1 MNHNS, CDR2 SASEGT. The CDR3 sequence is 14 residues long. V lost 2 bases, J lost 0 bases, and 8 bases lay in between. The CDR3 region has the DNA TGTGCCAGCAGTGAACACGGGAGCTCCTACGAGCAGTACTTC. It specifies CASSEHGSSYEQYF.

This clonotype has just a few counts. CDR3 DNA sequence: TGTGCCAGCAGTCTACAGGGGGCTGATGAGCAGTACTTC. Residues: CASSLQGADEQYF. This sequence joins TRBV3-1 and TRBJ2-7; the match to TRBD1 covers 9 bases. The CDR3 consists of 13 residues. The J segment lost 7 bases and the V segment lost 6 bases, leaving 7 bases of the junction unmatched. Per germline, CDR1 LGHDT and CDR2 YNNKEL (reference sequence).

The sample holds a few counts of this clonotype. This chain connects TRBV7-2 to TRBJ2-5; TRBD1 matches at 8 bases. CDR3 length: 17 residues. Per germline, CDR1 SGHTA and CDR2 FQGNSA. J was trimmed by 4 bases and V by 5 bases; bases with no gene match: 15. The CDR3 DNA reads TGTGCCAGCAGCACCGGGACAGGTTTGACTACGGGAGAGACCCAGTACTTC. This translates into CASSTGTGLTTGETQYF.

This clonotype was counted between two and nine times. This chain links TRBV29-1 with TRBJ2-7; TRBD1 matches at 8 bases. With V trimmed by 6 bases and J by 3 bases, 7 bases remained unmatched. Germline assignment: CDR1 SQVTM and CDR2 ANQGSEA. The CDR3 runs 13 residues. The chain's CDR3 is CSVERQGHYEQYF. The CDR3, as DNA: TGCAGCGTCGAAAGACAGGGGCACTACGAGCAGTACTTC.

The V and J genes are TRBV3-1 and TRBJ2-1; D remains unclear. Germline V lookup: CDR1 LGHDT, CDR2 YNNKEL (reference sequence). Trimming shortened V by 4 bases and J by 5 bases, and 12 bases separated the two germline ends. The CDR3 has 14 amino acids. Here the CDR3 reads CASSPRTPDNEQFF. For the CDR3, the DNA is TGTGCCAGCAGCCCTCGGACCCCGGACAATGAGCAGTTCTTC.